The rows below give T cell receptor beta chains drawn from one sample of a study of cytomegalovirus exposure and HLA in healthy donors. Here immunoSEQ multiplex PCR was the method, and the copy in TCRdb shows in-frame clones only, minus some. The repertoire holds roughly 150,000 clones, with roughly 80% as singletons. The sequenced sample was PBMCs. These receptors were collected from a man in his thirties or forties in good health and CMV-seropositive. Both conserved end residues are part of each CDR3. A D gene is named only where the DNA matches it firmly. Part of the rows lack a size; the others show once, few, many or a class for expanded clones.

V,D,size,J,DNA,CDR3
TRBV2,TRBD1,-,TRBJ1-6,TGTGCCAGCAAAACTCAGGGGGCGTATAATTCACCCCTCCACTTT,CASKTQGAYNSPLHF
TRBV9,TRBD2,once,TRBJ2-1,TGTGCCAGCAGCCATCCTACGGGGCAGGGCTGGGGGAGCGGGGGCTACAATGAGCAGTTCTTC,CASSHPTGQGWGSGGYNEQFF
TRBV21-1,-,-,TRBJ2-3,TGTGCCAGCACCCCGTATACGCAGTATTTT,CASTPYTQYF
TRBV4-3,-,-,TRBJ1-2,TGCGCCAGCAGCCAAGGCCGGCTGGGCGGCTACACCTTC,CASSQGRLGGYTF
TRBV5-1,TRBD1,-,TRBJ2-4,TGCGCCAGCAGCCCTACAGGGGTTTCAAACATTCAGTACTTC,CASSPTGVSNIQYF
TRBV6-5,-,once,TRBJ2-7,TGTGCCAGCAGGCTGGACTCGCGGGGCGAGCAGTACTTC,CASRLDSRGEQYF
TRBV5-6,-,-,TRBJ2-7,TGTGCCAGCAGCTTGCGAGGCAACTACGAGCAGTACTTC,CASSLRGNYEQYF
TRBV4-3,-,-,TRBJ2-3,TGCGCCAGCAGCCTCGGACTGGGGAGCACAGATACGCAGTATTTT,CASSLGLGSTDTQYF
TRBV28,-,-,TRBJ2-7,TGTGCCAGCAGTTTCGTCAGTTTTACCTACGAGCAGTACTTC,CASSFVSFTYEQYF
TRBV10-1,TRBD2,few,TRBJ2-3,TGCGCCAGCTCGGCGGGGGGTGGGACAGATACGCAGTATTTT,CASSAGGGTDTQYF
TRBV7-8,-,-,TRBJ2-4,TGTGCCAGCAGCTTAATGGGGCGTCTTCTGGCCAAAAACAGTCAGTACTTC,CASSLMGRLLAKNSQYF
TRBV9,-,few,TRBJ2-7,TGTGCCAGCAGCCAAGTGTCGGGTAGCCACGAGCAGTACTTC,CASSQVSGSHEQYF
TRBV9,-,-,TRBJ2-7,TGTGCCAGCAGCGTAGGGTTCGACTCCGAGCAGTACTTC,CASSVGFDSEQYF
TRBV2,-,-,TRBJ1-6,TGTGCCAGCATCGACCGGGAACTAGGTTCACCCCTCCACTTT,CASIDRELGSPLHF
TRBV7-9,-,-,TRBJ2-3,TGTGCCAGCAGCTTAGGGAGGCAGGGGCAAGATACGCAGTATTTT,CASSLGRQGQDTQYF
TRBV25-1,TRBD2,-,TRBJ2-3,TGTGCCAGCAGCGTTCACTCGACTAGCGGGAGCGCTACGCAGTATTTT,CASSVHSTSGSATQYF
TRBV6-4,-,few,TRBJ1-1,TGTGCCAGCAGTGACCACCGAGGGACTGCTGGTGAAGCTTTCTTT,CASSDHRGTAGEAFF
TRBV7-9,-,once,TRBJ1-5,TGTGCCAGCAGCACAGACAGTAGCAATCAGCCCCAGCATTTT,CASSTDSSNQPQHF
TRBV25-1,TRBD2,-,TRBJ2-5,TGTGCCAGCAGTGACCGGGGCCGGGGGGGGGAGACCCAGTACTTC,CASSDRGRGGETQYF
TRBV5-1,-,-,TRBJ2-7,TGCGCCAGCAGCTTACAGGGGGGGGCCTACGAGCAGTACTTC,CASSLQGGAYEQYF
TRBV15,-,-,TRBJ2-5,TGTGCCACCAGCAGAGTAACAGGGAAGGCGGAGACCCAGTACTTC,CATSRVTGKAETQYF
TRBV11-2,-,once,TRBJ2-5,TGTGCCAGCAGCTTGGAGAGGGAGACCCAGTACTTC,CASSLERETQYF
TRBV6-5,TRBD1,-,TRBJ2-7,TGTGCCAGCAGTTACCGACAGGGGGCAAATACCTACGAGCAGTACTTC,CASSYRQGANTYEQYF
TRBV14,TRBD2,few,TRBJ2-3,TGTGCCAGCAGCCACGAAGGACTAGCGGACACAGATACGCAGTATTTT,CASSHEGLADTDTQYF
TRBV11-2,TRBD1,-,TRBJ1-2,TGTGCCAGCAGCCCCGGGACAGGGGGCTCGTCGGGGGGCTACACCTTC,CASSPGTGGSSGGYTF
TRBV5-8,-,-,TRBJ1-1,TGTGCCAGCAGCCCGCGGAGAGGGCCCACTGAAGCTTTCTTT,CASSPRRGPTEAFF
TRBV19,-,-,TRBJ2-7,TGTGCCAGTAGTATTAACGGGGATTCCTACGAGCAGTACTTC,CASSINGDSYEQYF
TRBV18,-,-,TRBJ1-2,TGTGCCAGCTCACCAGGGCAGCCCTATGGCTACACCTTC,CASSPGQPYGYTF
TRBV6-8,-,-,TRBJ2-2,TGTGCCAGCAGTCGAGCCGCCGGGGAGCTGTTTTTT,CASSRAAGELFF
TRBV7-2,-,-,TRBJ1-1,TGTGCCAGCAGCTTAGCTAGGTTGTTCGGGACACGGGGGGGTGGGCGCACTGAAGCTTTCTTT,CASSLARLFGTRGGGRTEAFF
TRBV15,TRBD1,few,TRBJ2-1,TGTGCCACCAGCAGAGTCTCACAGGGGGCAAGGTATGAGCAGTTCTTC,CATSRVSQGARYEQFF
TRBV2,-,-,TRBJ1-3,TGTGCCAGCAGTGTTGACAGCCCTACGGGAAACACCATATATTTT,CASSVDSPTGNTIYF
TRBV19,TRBD1,-,TRBJ2-3,TGTGCCAGTAGTTCCACAGGGGGTGATACGCAGTATTTT,CASSSTGGDTQYF
TRBV19,TRBD2,few,TRBJ2-7,TGTGCCAGTAGTATGGCCAGCGGGAGCTACGAGCAGTACTTC,CASSMASGSYEQYF
TRBV7-9,TRBD2,-,TRBJ2-7,TGTTCCAGCAACTGGGAGCGGGGCGAGCAGTACTTC,CSSNWERGEQYF
TRBV28,TRBD1,-,TRBJ1-3,TGTGCCAGCAGGAGGGGACAGGGGGCGGATTACTCTGGAAACACCATATATTTT,CASRRGQGADYSGNTIYF
TRBV28,-,-,TRBJ1-6,TGTGCCAGCAGTTTATTGCGTTCACCCCTCCACTTT,CASSLLRSPLHF
TRBV7-9,TRBD2,-,TRBJ2-5,TGTGCCAGCAGCTTAGTGACTAGCGGGGAGGGGACCCAGTACTTC,CASSLVTSGEGTQYF
TRBV29-1,TRBD2,-,TRBJ2-1,TGCAGCGTTGTTAAACTTCCGGGACTAGAAGGCTCCTACAATGAGCAGTTCTTC,CSVVKLPGLEGSYNEQFF
TRBV29-1,-,-,TRBJ2-7,TGCAGCGTTCCCCGGACAGATCCCTACGAGCAGTACTTC,CSVPRTDPYEQYF
TRBV9,TRBD2,-,TRBJ2-7,TGTGCCAGCAGCGTAGAAAGCGGGAGGACCTACGAGCAGTACTTC,CASSVESGRTYEQYF
TRBV7-2,-,-,TRBJ1-6,TGTGCCAGCAGGCCACGGAGCTCCTATAATTCACCCCTCCACTTT,CASRPRSSYNSPLHF
TRBV5-5,TRBD2,-,TRBJ2-1,TGTGCCAGCAGCTTTCCTAGCGGGGGAAATGAGCAGTTCTTC,CASSFPSGGNEQFF